This T cell receptor beta chain was sequenced for a study of identical twins. Study-level findings and limits: Those out-of-frame alpha sequences shared by twins showed an excess of low generation probability. Fewer insertions characterized abundant cord blood beta clonotypes, whereas memory repertoires showed none. Conclusions relied on cross-sectional statistical analysis, not following the same donors.

Germline loops: CDR1 DFQATT, CDR2 SNEGSKA (reference sequence). Trimming cost V 3 bases and J 8 bases, with 16 bases left between them. The CDR3 is made up of 13 amino acids. This clonotype was found a few times. Its target is not known. Template switching supplied a universal primer site; unique molecular identifiers were carried on the cDNA. TCRdb used MiXCR to reprocess the 5' RACE reads, holding one entry per CDR3 protein. This table holds some 710,000 distinct CDR3 sequences, over 5% found once. The TCR comes from a young man in good health. Sequencing was carried out using naive T cells sorted from blood. The J gene is TRBJ1-1, the V gene TRBV20-1, with D unclear. The CDR3 is CSARMEFDREAFF. In nucleotides, the CDR3 is TGCAGTGCTAGGATGGAATTCGATCGGGAAGCTTTCTTT.